This T cell receptor (beta chain) was captured by sequencing in a study of blood T cell repertoires in COVID-19. Study details: T cells, B-cell-depleted T cells, or PBMCs supplied cDNA or gDNA.

This CDR3 region has 13 residues. The germline CDR1 and CDR2 sequences are SEHNR and FQNEAQ (reference sequence). V lost 5 bases and J lost 5, with 12 bases in between. Original handling: Estimation of nucleated cell counts relied on the amplification of reference gene primers. The repertoire was sequenced with immunoSEQ multiplex PCR; TCRdb's copy has only in-frame clones and lacks some. The V and J calls and clone size were taken over from that table, and D and trimming were inferred from the DNA. The sample includes 250,000 or so clones, roughly 90% of them seen just once. The source of this sequence is a young woman with active or convalescent COVID-19. The sequenced sample consisted of peripheral blood. The chain has TRBV7-9 and TRBJ1-2, with a weak D call TRBD1 (5 bases). In DNA form, the CDR3 reads TGTGCCAGCAGCGTCGGGACTGGGTATGGCTACACCTTC. Amino acids: CASSVGTGYGYTF.